The 29 T cell receptor beta chains below come from one sample, sequenced in a study of blood T cell repertoires in COVID-19. Assay: immunoSEQ multiplex PCR; the TCRdb copy retains only in-frame clones and omits some. This sample has 150,000 to 200,000 clones, with roughly nine tenths found just once. Material for sequencing was peripheral blood. All receptors derive from a man in his 60s with active or convalescent COVID-19.

The V gene is TRBV13, the J gene TRBJ2-5, with TRBD2 identical over 9 bases. The CDR3 is 15 amino acids. Germline CDR1 and CDR2: PRHDT and FYEKMQ (reference sequence). The V and J ends lost 5 bases and 3 bases, in that order; junction bases with no gene match: 7. The DNA of the CDR3 is TGTGCCAGCAGCCCGCCCCTAGCGGGGAAAGAGACCCAGTACTTC. This translates into CASSPPLAGKETQYF.

V usage is TRBV3-1 (or the pseudogene TRBV3-2) and J usage is TRBJ1-2; D ambiguous. The CDR3 consists of 14 residues. Trimming removed 1 base at V and 4 bases at J, with 10 bases between. The germline V gene has CDR1 LGHDT and CDR2 YNNKEL (reference sequence). The CDR3 protein is CASSQGAASYGYTF. Here the CDR3 DNA reads TGTGCCAGCAGCCAAGGAGCCGCCTCCTATGGCTACACCTTC.

This CDR3 reads CASSPGAGAYEQYF. DNA of the CDR3: TGCGCCAGCAGCCCCGGGGCAGGGGCCTACGAGCAGTACTTC. The chain recombines TRBV5-1 with TRBJ2-7; weak D call: TRBD1 (6 bases). Trimming cost V 4 bases and J 2 bases, with 13 bases left between them. This CDR3 has 14 amino acids. In germline, CDR1 is SGHRS, CDR2 YFSETQ.

The V and J genes are TRBV10-2 and TRBJ1-2; 9 positions agree with TRBD1. CDR1 WSHSY and CDR2 SAAADI come from the germline V gene. The CDR3 totals 13 residues. With 10 bases clipped from V and 0 bases from J, the junction kept 3 bases outside the gene matches. CDR3 coding DNA: TGCGCCACGGGACAGGGTGCTAACTATGGCTACACCTTC. Its translation is CATGQGANYGYTF.

The J gene is TRBJ2-1, the V gene TRBV19; a possible D gene is TRBD1 (5 bases). The CDR3 loop spans 13 amino acids. Germline V CDR1 and CDR2: LNHDA, SQIVND (reference sequence). Trimming removed 7 bases at V and 7 bases at J, with 14 bases between. This CDR3 reads CASTLRGYNEQFF. In DNA, the CDR3 is TGTGCCAGTACCCTTAGGGGATATAATGAGCAGTTCTTC.

The genes are TRBV6-6 and TRBJ1-1, with a possible D match to TRBD1 (5 bases). Germline values: CDR1 MNHNY, CDR2 SVGAGI (reference sequence). The CDR3 is 15 amino acids. Deletions cut 3 bases from V and 0 bases from J, with 11 bases between. This CDR3 reads CASSYSGLMNTEAFF. DNA of the CDR3: TGTGCCAGCAGTTATTCAGGGCTGATGAACACTGAAGCTTTCTTT.

The rearrangement joins TRBV7-9 to TRBJ1-5; D is perhaps TRBD1 (6 bases). CDR3 length: 16 residues. The germline CDR1 and CDR2 sequences are SEHNR and FQNEAQ (reference sequence). V was trimmed by 5 bases and J by 7 bases, leaving 21 bases between them. CDR3 in DNA: TGTGCCAGCAGCCTTACCGGGACATCCCCGGGACAGCCCCAGCATTTT. Translated, it gives CASSLTGTSPGQPQHF.

V usage is TRBV19 and J usage is TRBJ1-5, with D possibly matching TRBD1 (6 bases). Germline loops: CDR1 LNHDA, CDR2 SQIVND (reference sequence). The CDR3 sequence is 15 residues long. The V end was cut by 5 bases, the J end by 0 bases, with 11 bases between. The CDR3 region is CASSARDNSNQPQHF. CDR3 sequence (DNA): TGTGCCAGTAGTGCCCGGGACAATAGCAATCAGCCCCAGCATTTT.

The chain employs TRBV5-1 and TRBJ2-7; D is uncertain. The germline V gene has CDR1 SGHRS and CDR2 YFSETQ. This CDR3 spans 16 amino acids. V lost 0 bases, J lost 6 bases, and 19 bases lay in between. The CDR3 bases are TGCGCCAGCAGCTTGGGGGTCACTTACCGACAAAGCGAGCAGTACTTC. Encoded protein: CASSLGVTYRQSEQYF.

The V call is TRBV19, the J call TRBJ1-3; unclear D gene. V was shortened by 3 bases and J by 1 base, with 10 bases between the two germline ends. Germline values: CDR1 LNHDA, CDR2 SQIVND (reference sequence). The CDR3 runs to 15 residues. The CDR3 sequence is CASSIGRQSGNTIYF. The CDR3 DNA reads TGTGCCAGTAGTATCGGCAGGCAGTCTGGAAACACCATATATTTT.

The chain joins TRBV7-2 to TRBJ1-3, with D possibly being TRBD1 (5 bases). V lost 1 base and J lost 0, with 7 bases in between. The CDR3 is 15 residues long. From germline, CDR1 is SGHTA and CDR2 FQGNSA. Here the CDR3 DNA reads TGTGCCAGCAGCTTAGAGGGGTTCTCTGGAAACACCATATATTTT. It specifies CASSLEGFSGNTIYF.

There are a few counts of this clone. The gene calls are TRBV6-5 and TRBJ1-6; D is possibly TRBD1 (6 bases). The CDR3 has 15 amino acids. CDR1 is MNHEY, CDR2 SVGAGI, per germline. V lost 8 bases to trimming and J lost 4 bases, with 15 bases between them. The DNA of the CDR3 is TGTGCCAGCCGACCCGGGACACTTTATAATTCACCCCTCCACTTT. It codes for CASRPGTLYNSPLHF.

J is TRBJ1-6 and V is TRBV7-8; 9 nucleotides match TRBD1. This CDR3 is 15 amino acids long. Germline V gene data show CDR1 as SGHVS and CDR2 as FQNEAQ. J was trimmed by 7 bases and V by 1 base; bases with no gene match: 2. As DNA, the CDR3 is TGTGCCAGCAGCTTAGTGGGACAGGGAAATTCACCCCTCCACTTT. This sequence encodes CASSLVGQGNSPLHF.

This rearrangement joins TRBV29-1 to TRBJ1-3, with 10 nucleotides matching TRBD1. J was trimmed by 3 bases and V by 7 bases; bases with no gene match: 3. Germline CDR1 reads SQVTM; CDR2 reads ANQGSEA. The CDR3 totals 13 residues. CDR3 sequence: CSARTGGGNTIYF. The DNA of the CDR3 is TGCAGCGCTCGGACAGGGGGTGGAAACACCATATATTTT.

This clone was observed once. The chain combines TRBV12-5 with TRBJ1-1; possible D gene TRBD1, 5 bases. Per the germline V gene, CDR1 is LGHNT and CDR2 is FRNRAP. Between the trimmed V and J ends, which lost 5 bases and 2 bases, there was a span of 15 bases. The CDR3 covers 15 residues. The CDR3 sequence: CASGPPRGLNTEAFF. DNA of the CDR3: TGTGCTAGTGGTCCCCCTAGGGGACTAAACACTGAAGCTTTCTTT.

The chain carries TRBV7-9 and TRBJ2-3, with 10 bases fitting TRBD1. Trimming at V came to 1 base and at J to 1 base, leaving 5 bases not matched to a gene. This CDR3 region has 17 residues. Germline loops: CDR1 SEHNR, CDR2 FQNEAQ (reference sequence). CDR3 residues: CASSLVQGTGGTDTQYF. The CDR3 DNA reads as TGTGCCAGCAGCTTAGTACAGGGGACAGGGGGCACAGATACGCAGTATTTT. Supplemented by reference TRBV7-9 and TRBJ2-3, the full variable domain reads DTGVSQNPRHKITKRGQNVTFRCDPISEHNRLYWYRQTLGQGPEFLTYFQNEAQLEKSRLLSDRFSAERPKGSFSTLEIQRTEQGDSAMYLCASSLVQGTGGTDTQYFGPGTRLTVL.

The gene calls are TRBV27 and TRBJ2-7; 11 bases match TRBD2. V shed 2 bases and J 0 bases; nucleotides not matched to a gene: 3. The CDR3 covers 16 residues. Germline V lookup: CDR1 MNHEY, CDR2 SMNVEV (reference sequence). The CDR3 protein is CASSLRGLADSYEQYF. The CDR3 DNA reads TGTGCCAGCAGTTTACGGGGACTAGCGGACTCCTACGAGCAGTACTTC.

The rearrangement joins TRBV5-6 to TRBJ1-4; D possibly corresponds to TRBD1 (5 bases). V was clipped by 4 bases and J by 7 bases, with 14 bases between them. The CDR3 covers 14 residues. Germline lookup yields CDR1 SGHDT and CDR2 YYEEEE. The DNA for the CDR3 is TGTGCCAGCAGCCGGGCCTTTGGGGCTGAAAAACTGTTTTTT. Protein product: CASSRAFGAEKLFF. Based on the CDR3 plus reference TRBV5-6 and TRBJ1-4, the full variable domain is DAGVTQSPTHLIKTRGQQVTLRCSPKSGHDTVSWYQQALGQGPQFIFQYYEEEERQRGNFPDRFSGHQFPNYSSELNVNALLLGDSALYLCASSRAFGAEKLFFGSGTQLSVL.

This chain connects TRBV7-8 to TRBJ1-6; a weak D match, TRBD1 (6 bases). Trimming took off 2 bases at V and 11 bases at J, with 13 bases between the two ends. The CDR3 consists of 14 residues. Germline V gene sequence: CDR1 SGHVS, CDR2 FQNEAQ. For the CDR3, the DNA is TGTGCCAGCAGCTTAACAGGGTCCTACGCACCCCTCCACTTT. Its translation is CASSLTGSYAPLHF.

The chain joins TRBV5-5 to TRBJ1-1; TRBD1 aligns across 10 bases. J lost 7 bases, V lost 3 bases, and 9 bases had no gene match. There are 15 residues in the CDR3. CDR1 and CDR2 from the germline V gene are SGHKS and YYEKEE (reference sequence). CDR3 in DNA: TGTGCCAGCAGCTATCCCGGGACAGGGGAGGTTGAAGCTTTCTTT. It yields the protein CASSYPGTGEVEAFF.

This rearrangement joins TRBV6-1 to TRBJ2-7, with 7 bases aligning to TRBD1. The CDR3 has 13 residues. Germline values: CDR1 MNHNS, CDR2 SASEGT. V was pared by 3 bases and J by 4 bases, with 3 bases of the junction left unmatched. The CDR3 nucleotides are TGTGCCAGCAGTGAGACAGGGCAGTACGAGCAGTACTTC. Its protein is CASSETGQYEQYF.

The chain links TRBV7-7 to TRBJ2-1, with 9 bases that match TRBD2. The CDR3 is 18 amino acids. With V trimmed by 2 bases and J by 5 bases, 13 bases remained unmatched. Germline assignment: CDR1 SSHAT and CDR2 FNYEAQ (reference sequence). The DNA for the CDR3 is TGTGCCAGCAGCTTAATCCCCCCTTTTGCGGGGGGGCACAATGAGCAGTTCTTC. Its protein is CASSLIPPFAGGHNEQFF. Variable domain in full (rest from reference TRBV7-7 and TRBJ2-1): GAGVSQSPRYKVTKRGQDVTLRCDPISSHATLYWYQQALGQGPEFLTYFNYEAQPDKSGLPSDRFSAERPEGSISTLTIQRTEQRDSAMYRCASSLIPPFAGGHNEQFFGPGTRLTVL.

The chain combines TRBV6-5 with TRBJ2-2; 9 positions agree with TRBD1. CDR1 and CDR2 from the germline V gene are MNHEY and SVGAGI. V was clipped by 5 bases and J by 5 bases; unmatched bases: 6. CDR3 length: 15 residues. The CDR3 here is CASSPDRGLTGELFF. CDR3 DNA: TGTGCCAGCAGTCCCGACAGGGGGTTGACCGGGGAGCTGTTTTTT.

This clone was recorded a few times. The J gene is TRBJ1-2, the V gene TRBV6-5, with 10 bases fitting TRBD1. V lost 5 bases and J lost 1; bases outside the gene matches: 1. Germline V CDR1 and CDR2: MNHEY, SVGAGI. This CDR3 contains 14 residues. CDR3 in DNA: TGTGCCAGCAGTAGGGACAGGGGTAACTATGGCTACACCTTC. This gives the protein CASSRDRGNYGYTF.

The rearrangement links TRBV5-1 to TRBJ1-3, with 9 nucleotides matching TRBD1. V gave up 0 bases and J gave up 4 bases; unmatched junction bases: 5. Germline V gene data show CDR1 as SGHRS and CDR2 as YFSETQ. The CDR3 spans 16 residues. The CDR3 sequence: CASSLEAGTGGNTIYF. DNA of the CDR3: TGCGCCAGCAGCTTGGAAGCCGGGACAGGGGGAAACACCATATATTTT.

This chain uses TRBV5-4 with TRBJ2-7, with TRBD2 matching 10 bases. Trimming at V came to 2 bases and at J to 1 base, leaving 3 bases not matched to a gene. The V gene's germline CDR1 is SGHNT and CDR2 YYREEE (reference sequence). The CDR3 is 15 residues long. The CDR3 loop reads CASSFLSGGSYEQYF. The CDR3 DNA is TGTGCCAGCAGCTTTCTTAGCGGGGGGTCCTACGAGCAGTACTTC.

J is TRBJ2-5 and V is TRBV7-2; 9 nucleotides align to TRBD1. Germline CDR1 SGHTA, CDR2 FQGNSA. V was clipped by 5 bases and J by 4 bases; unmatched bases: 8. The CDR3 runs 15 residues. The CDR3 region has the DNA TGTGCCAGCAGCCCCCGGACAGGGGCAGGAGAGACCCAGTACTTC. Its translation: CASSPRTGAGETQYF. The entire variable domain, with the rest obtained from reference TRBV7-2 and TRBJ2-5, is as follows: GAGVSQSPSNKVTEKGKDVELRCDPISGHTALYWYRQSLGQGLEFLIYFQGNSAPDKSGLPSDRFSAERTGGSVSTLTIQRTQQEDSAVYLCASSPRTGAGETQYFGPGTRLLVL.

The CDR3 region is CASSGTTGVRNTEAFF. The CDR3 region has the DNA TGTGCCAGCTCCGGTACCACAGGGGTCAGGAACACTGAAGCTTTCTTT. The genes are TRBV18 and TRBJ1-1; 7 bases match TRBD1. V lost 6 bases and J lost 1; bases outside the gene matches: 11. This CDR3 is built from 16 residues. The V gene's germline CDR1 is KGHSH and CDR2 LQKENI.

The CDR3 DNA reads as TGTGCCAGTAGGCCACAGGGGAATAACTATGGCTACACCTTC. Protein product: CASRPQGNNYGYTF. The chain is built from TRBV19 and TRBJ1-2; 7 bases are a match to TRBD1. This CDR3 region has 14 residues. Looked up from germline, CDR1 is LNHDA and CDR2 is SQIVND (reference sequence). With V trimmed by 6 bases and J by 1 base, 5 bases remained unmatched.